A selection of T cell receptor beta chains follows, all from one sample in a study of blood T cell repertoires in COVID-19. TCRdb's copy holds only in-frame clones and misses some; the assay was immunoSEQ multiplex PCR. The sample lists approximately 80,000 clones, about 68% occurring once. Specimen: peripheral blood. The receptors were gathered from a man between 50 and 59 years old with active or convalescent COVID-19. Each CDR3 is given with its conserved first and last residue. Fields, in order: CDR3 protein, J gene, V gene, D gene. A D gene is named only where the DNA matches it firmly.

CAISEPPGTGAEAFF	TRBJ1-1	TRBV10-3	TRBD1
CAWSLGARETQYF	TRBJ2-5	TRBV30	.
CAIRPSGGSYEQYF	TRBJ2-7	TRBV10-3	TRBD2
CASSRDTFTGELFF	TRBJ2-2	TRBV7-9	.
CASSLGAGNTEAFF	TRBJ1-1	TRBV11-2	.
CASNMGQGNQPQHF	TRBJ1-5	TRBV2	TRBD1
CASSLGRGEAFF	TRBJ1-1	TRBV6-5	.
CASSLPGATRINKNIQYF	TRBJ2-4	TRBV11-2	.
CASSLEVRENQPQHF	TRBJ1-5	TRBV7-2	.
CASSPPTGQRGYTF	TRBJ1-2	TRBV18	.
CASSSTSGGPVSTDTQYF	TRBJ2-3	TRBV5-1	TRBD2
CASSQGRLSGELFF	TRBJ2-2	TRBV6-6	.
CASSRTSSGTGELFF	TRBJ2-2	TRBV27	TRBD2
CSASPIGANVLTF	TRBJ2-6	TRBV20-1	.
CASVETSGGAGNEQFF	TRBJ2-1	TRBV12-5	TRBD2
CASSLAVDTEAFF	TRBJ1-1	TRBV11-2	.
CASRLAGGTDTQYF	TRBJ2-3	TRBV5-1	TRBD2
CASSSTSPPNTQYF	TRBJ2-3	TRBV6-6	.
CATSRDKAPPGTQYF	TRBJ2-5	TRBV15	.
CASSTRGLGFGETQYF	TRBJ2-5	TRBV19	.
CASSHVGTGRQETQYF	TRBJ2-5	TRBV4-1	TRBD1
CASSTRVGPGDTQYF	TRBJ2-3	TRBV2	.
CASEAAGRRSGANVLTF	TRBJ2-6	TRBV3-1/TRBV3-2	.
CASSPTGSTNQPQHF	TRBJ1-5	TRBV18	.
CASSAQGLNYGYTF	TRBJ1-2	TRBV5-6	.
CAISIQGDYGYTF	TRBJ1-2	TRBV10-3	TRBD1
CASSQAAGGQGTQYF	TRBJ2-3	TRBV3-1/TRBV3-2	TRBD2
CASSSTPGQQETQYF	TRBJ2-5	TRBV5-1	TRBD1
CASSPPWERQETQYF	TRBJ2-5	TRBV11-2	.
CASSATGTSYGYTF	TRBJ1-2	TRBV25-1	.
CASSQVMVSGDGGHYGYTF	TRBJ1-2	TRBV4-1	.
CASSWDSRSPLHF	TRBJ1-6	TRBV27	TRBD1
CASSTRQGSAFF	TRBJ1-1	TRBV9	TRBD1
CASSSGEGQGSQPQHF	TRBJ1-5	TRBV27	TRBD1
CASSTGTSGGLPHEQFF	TRBJ2-1	TRBV10-2	TRBD2
CASSLGQGDQETQYF	TRBJ2-5	TRBV11-3	TRBD1
CASGWTHNTEAFF	TRBJ1-1	TRBV12-5	.
CASSLEGQGENSPLHF	TRBJ1-6	TRBV5-1	.
CASSGTGQGAYEQYF	TRBJ2-7	TRBV19	TRBD1
CASSGVAGGLQETQYF	TRBJ2-5	TRBV7-7	TRBD2
CASSPGGGPDGYTF	TRBJ1-2	TRBV11-2	.
CASRYGSSNYGYTF	TRBJ1-2	TRBV2	.
CASSDCKQGYNYGYTF	TRBJ1-2	TRBV21-1	.
CASSADWGDTQYF	TRBJ2-3	TRBV2	.
CASSLNTRDEQYF	TRBJ2-7	TRBV7-3	.
CATLLEAEYNEQFF	TRBJ2-1	TRBV24-1	.